The clone carrying this TCR beta chain was recorded a few times. Its matching antigen is unknown. The length of the CDR3 is 14 residues. From germline, CDR1 is SGHRS and CDR2 YFSETQ. With 4 bases removed from V and 6 bases from J, the gap between germline ends came to 14 bases. The data belong to a study of early T cells in non-severe SARS-CoV-2 infection. Looking at the study overall: Bulk RNA isolated from unsorted whole blood underwent sequencing; chains were not paired.

Study-wide points: Sequences matched to VDJdb favored anti-spike CD8 responses, while private and CD4 specificities were missed.

Molecules of cDNA were individually given unique molecular identifiers that were attached to them. One entry per CDR3 protein, called by TCRdb with MiXCR from the 5' RACE reads. Of about 92,000 distinct CDR3 sequences in the sample, 11% to 15% were seen once. The specimen was whole blood. The chain links TRBV5-1 to TRBJ2-1, with D unresolved. This clonotype was obtained from an adult who was a healthcare worker with PCR-confirmed SARS-CoV-2 infection or an uninfected control (not recorded which). CDR3 nucleotide sequence: TGCGCCAGCAGCCAAAGGACCGTCCGCAATGAGCAGTTCTTC. This gives the protein CASSQRTVRNEQFF.